This TCR beta chain appears in the sequencing data of a study of neurological immune-mediated disorders. Overall study findings and caveats: TCR-beta repertoires seemed private in all groups, with no expanded CDR3 amino acid sequences shared. Levels of TCR clonal expansion peaked in HTLV-1-associated myelopathy and reached their lowest in multiple sclerosis, under those of healthy controls.

In this sample, this clonotype turned up many times. The antigen remains undetermined. With 10-nucleotide random UMIs included, cDNA was synthesized by 5'RACE. Over 160 million TCR-beta sequences from 15-18 subjects came out of each sequencing run. TCRdb used MiXCR to reprocess the 5' RACE reads, holding one entry per CDR3 protein. This table holds about 50,000 distinct CDR3 sequences, around a tenth found once. Trimming took off 4 bases at V and 9 bases at J, with 13 bases between the two ends. The CDR3 loop spans 12 amino acids. Germline V gene data show CDR1 as SGHKS and CDR2 as YYEKEE (reference sequence).

V and J are TRBV5-5 and TRBJ1-2; D gene ambiguous. Sequencing was carried out using PBMCs. The receptor was derived from a man aged 65 to 79 with HTLV-1-associated myelopathy (HAM/TSP). CDR3 sequence (DNA): TGTGCCAGCAGCGCCACTTCCTCGCGCTACACCTTC. Its translation: CASSATSSRYTF.